This T cell receptor beta chain originates from a study of response to subunit inactivated influenza vaccine. This CDR3 comprises 13 residues. CDR1 is DFQATT, CDR2 SNEGSKA, per germline (reference sequence). Between the trimmed V and J ends, which lost 1 base and 6 bases, there was a span of 10 bases. Study findings and constraints: Authors suggested that a seasonal influenza vaccination recruits few new T cells each time.

TCRdb fed the RT-PCR reads into MiXCR, producing one record per CDR3 protein. This sample has more than 400,000 distinct CDR3 sequences, with 7.2% found just once. Points on this clonotype: Its antigen is not identified.

The chain employs TRBV20-1 and TRBJ2-1, with a tentative D call TRBD1 (5 bases). The receptor comes from a man between 45 and 75 years old who received an inactivated influenza vaccine. Sample: PBMCs from blood, taken less than 30 months after vaccination. The DNA for the CDR3 is TGCAGTGCTAGAGTTCCAGGGCCCAATGAGCAGTTCTTC. Its translation is CSARVPGPNEQFF.